The source of this T cell receptor (beta chain) is a study of cytomegalovirus exposure and HLA in healthy donors. PCR used 60 Vbeta primers and 13 Jbeta primers. The method was immunoSEQ multiplex PCR; TCRdb's version includes in-frame clones alone and lacks a portion of them. The sample consists of about 160,000 clones, 65% to 80% of them appearing once. The source material was PBMCs. The clonotype comes from a female donor in good health and CMV-seronegative.

The CDR3: CASSIASTSYEQYF. CDR3 DNA: TGTGCCAGTAGTATAGCCTCAACGAGTTACGAGCAGTACTTC. This chain links TRBV19 with TRBJ2-7, with D hard to call. Trimming left V 1 base short and J 4 bases short, with 11 bases between. Germline lookup yields CDR1 LNHDA and CDR2 SQIVND (reference sequence). The CDR3 is 14 residues long.